A selection of T cell receptor beta chains follows, all from one sample in a study of T-cell memory formation after mild COVID-19. TCRdb processed the 5' RACE reads anew with MiXCR; each CDR3 protein has one entry. The sample yields around 34,000 distinct CDR3 sequences, 7.7% seen once. The sample comprised PBMCs or a T cell subset sorted from them (not recorded which). Source of these receptors: a man aged 18 to 29 who had mild COVID-19 (a few samples of this study predate the infection). Cell type and time point are not known. Each CDR3 is given with its conserved first and last residue. D genes are given only for firm matches. The listing skips clone size in some rows; elsewhere it reads once, few, many or a size class.

clone_size,d_call,j_call,v_call,cdr3_nt,cdr3_aa
many,TRBD2,TRBJ2-5,TRBV7-2,TGTGCCAGCAGCTTACAGCGGGGGCGTGAGACCCAGTACTTC,CASSLQRGRETQYF
many,.,TRBJ1-1,TRBV3-1,TGTGCCAGCAGCCAAAGGGTGAACACTGAAGCTTTCTTT,CASSQRVNTEAFF
many,.,TRBJ2-1,TRBV20-1,TGCAGTGCTCGGGGGCGGGTCTACAATGAGCAGTTCTTC,CSARGRVYNEQFF
many,.,TRBJ2-7,TRBV6-2/TRBV6-3,TGTGCCAGCAGGGGGACTGGAGGCTCCTACGAGCAGTACTTC,CASRGTGGSYEQYF
many,.,TRBJ2-3,TRBV5-1,TGCGCCAGCAGGGGCAGGCCGGGAGTAGATACGCAGTATTTT,CASRGRPGVDTQYF
.,TRBD2,TRBJ2-2,TRBV28,TGTGCCAGCACCCATGGGGGGGCCGGGGAGCTGTTTTTT,CASTHGGAGELFF
many,TRBD2,TRBJ2-5,TRBV2,TGTGCCAGCGGAGGACTAGCGGGACCCGAAGAGACCCAGTACTTC,CASGGLAGPEETQYF
many,.,TRBJ2-7,TRBV10-3,TGTGCCGCACGATCCCAAGTGGGTCCCTACGAGCAGTACTTC,CAARSQVGPYEQYF
many,.,TRBJ2-3,TRBV9,TGTGCCAGCAGCCTAGACTCCCCAACAGATACGCAGTATTTT,CASSLDSPTDTQYF
many,.,TRBJ1-2,TRBV12-3/TRBV12-4,TGTGCCAGCAGCCAAAACCCCCCCGGTGGCTACACCTTC,CASSQNPPGGYTF
many,TRBD1,TRBJ2-7,TRBV7-6,TGTGCCAGCAGCGTAGGGACAGGGTACGAGCAGTACTTC,CASSVGTGYEQYF
many,.,TRBJ2-5,TRBV12-3/TRBV12-4,TGTGCCAGCACCCTTGGATCGGGCTTAAAGACCCAGTACTTC,CASTLGSGLKTQYF
many,.,TRBJ2-1,TRBV9,TGTGCCAGCAGCGTAGAGCTCTGGGATGAGCAGTTCTTC,CASSVELWDEQFF
many,.,TRBJ1-2,TRBV7-2,TGTGCCAGCAGCTTGAATTTAGCGAGGGGCTATGGCTACACCTTC,CASSLNLARGYGYTF
few,.,TRBJ2-2,TRBV11-2,TGTGCCAGCAGCTTAAGGGTACTAGCTAACACCGGGGAGCTGTTTTTT,CASSLRVLANTGELFF
.,TRBD2,TRBJ2-2,TRBV7-2,TGTGCCAGCAGCTTGAGCGGGGGGGCCCCCGGGGAGCTGTTTTTT,CASSLSGGAPGELFF
many,TRBD1,TRBJ1-1,TRBV20-1,TGCAGTGCTAGCCCCGGGACAGGGCCGGGGACTGAAGCTTTCTTT,CSASPGTGPGTEAFF
many,.,TRBJ1-1,TRBV10-3,TGTGCCATAGGGACGGCCGCCCGGCGGGGCACTGAAGCTTTCTTT,CAIGTAARRGTEAFF
many,.,TRBJ1-5,TRBV12-3/TRBV12-4,TGTGCCAGCAGTTCATTTCCCAATCAGCCCCAGCATTTT,CASSSFPNQPQHF
many,.,TRBJ2-5,TRBV11-2,TGTGCCAGCAGCGCGGCAGGGGTCACACAAGAGACCCAGTACTTC,CASSAAGVTQETQYF
many,TRBD1,TRBJ2-2,TRBV11-2,TGTGCCAGCAGCTTAGTCCGGACAGGGACGAACACCGGGGAGCTGTTTTTT,CASSLVRTGTNTGELFF
many,TRBD1,TRBJ1-5,TRBV12-3/TRBV12-4,TGTGCCAGCAGTCTCGGACAGGGGCGAGTAAGCAATCAGCCCCAGCATTTT,CASSLGQGRVSNQPQHF
many,TRBD1,TRBJ1-2,TRBV20-1,TGCAGTGCTCCCGGGACAGGGGCCCAACTAGCTAACTATGGCTACACCTTC,CSAPGTGAQLANYGYTF
many,.,TRBJ2-3,TRBV5-1,TGCGCCAGCAGCTTGGACAGGGATACGCAGTATTTT,CASSLDRDTQYF